The 27 T cell receptor beta chains below were found in one sample sequenced in a study of blood T cell repertoires in COVID-19. The assay was immunoSEQ multiplex PCR, and TCRdb's table has in-frame clones only and misses some. Among about 190,000 clones listed, roughly 88% were seen once. Sequencing used peripheral blood. The receptors originated from a woman in her twenties or thirties with acute or convalescent COVID-19.

This clone was found once. This sequence joins TRBV9 and TRBJ2-3, with 10 nucleotides matching TRBD2. V trimming: 2 bases; J trimming: 2 bases; junction bases outside the gene matches: 11. CDR1 is SGDLS, CDR2 YYNGEE, per germline. The CDR3 sequence is 18 residues long. As DNA, the CDR3 is TGTGCCAGCAGCGTTAGCGGGGGGCCGGGGTCGGCCACAGATACGCAGTATTTT. Translating gives CASSVSGGPGSATDTQYF.

This clone is a singleton in its sample. This chain uses TRBV7-2 with TRBJ2-1, with D possibly matching TRBD1 (5 bases). Trimming shortened V by 5 bases and J by 10 bases, and 12 bases separated the two germline ends. Looked up from germline, CDR1 is SGHTA and CDR2 is FQGNSA. The CDR3 contains 12 residues. The CDR3 DNA reads as TGTGCCAGCAGCCCGCAGGGCCAGGAGCAGTTCTTC. Amino acid sequence: CASSPQGQEQFF.

V gene TRBV3-1 (or the pseudogene TRBV3-2) combines with J gene TRBJ2-5; TRBD1 matches 10 bases. Trimming cost V 5 bases and J 5 bases; bases outside gene matches: 5. The CDR3 runs 14 residues. From germline, CDR1 is LGHDT and CDR2 YNNKEL (reference sequence). In DNA, the CDR3 is TGTGCCAGCAGCTACCGACAGGGGGCTGAGACCCAGTACTTC. This encodes CASSYRQGAETQYF.

V is TRBV15 and J is TRBJ2-1, with D possibly TRBD2 on 6 matching bases. The germline CDR1 and CDR2 sequences are LNHNV and YYDKDF (reference sequence). The CDR3 covers 14 residues. Trimming took off 1 base at V and 4 bases at J, with 8 bases between the two ends. CDR3 sequence reads: CATSRASAYNEQFF. CDR3 DNA sequence: TGTGCCACCAGCAGAGCTAGCGCATACAATGAGCAGTTCTTC.

This clone was recorded a few times. V is TRBV6-5 and J is TRBJ1-4; weak D call: TRBD1 (5 bases). Germline values: CDR1 MNHEY, CDR2 SVGAGI. V dropped 0 bases and J dropped 7 bases, with 15 bases sitting between them. This CDR3 has 16 residues. In DNA form, the CDR3 reads TGTGCCAGCAGTTACTCGACGGCCGGGGGGGGTGAAAAACTGTTTTTT. This encodes CASSYSTAGGGEKLFF.

The chain is built from TRBV6-5 and TRBJ1-2, with D tentatively TRBD1 (5 bases). This CDR3 is built from 11 residues. Trimming stripped 8 bases from V and 3 bases from J, with 7 bases between. Germline V gene data show CDR1 as MNHEY and CDR2 as SVGAGI. CDR3 DNA: TGTGCCAGCGCGGGACACTATGGCTACACCTTC. Amino acid sequence: CASAGHYGYTF.

The CDR3 DNA is TGTGCCAGTAGCCGGACAGACGTTCCAGATACGCAGTATTTT. This codes for CASSRTDVPDTQYF. J is TRBJ2-3 and V is TRBV19, with TRBD1 as a possible D gene (6 bases). The CDR3 covers 14 residues. V dropped 6 bases and J dropped 4 bases, with 14 bases sitting between them. Germline CDR1 is LNHDA and CDR2 is SQIVND (reference sequence).

This rearrangement joins TRBV2 to TRBJ1-1; possibly TRBD1 for D (6 bases). The CDR3 runs 13 residues. Germline V gene data show CDR1 as SNHLY and CDR2 as FYNNEI. V gave up 6 bases and J gave up 1 base, with 9 bases separating them. CDR3 bases: TGTGCCAGCAGGGCCAGGGGGAACACTGAAGCTTTCTTT. Encoded protein: CASRARGNTEAFF.

The chain combines TRBV9 with TRBJ1-6; no clear D. Germline lookup yields CDR1 SGDLS and CDR2 YYNGEE. V lost 0 bases to trimming and J lost 6 bases, with 7 bases between them. The CDR3 contains 14 residues. CDR3 nucleotide sequence: TGTGCCAGCAGCGTAGGACGGGTTAATTCACCCCTCCACTTT. Protein product: CASSVGRVNSPLHF. Full variable domain (missing parts from reference TRBV9 and TRBJ1-6): DSGVTQTPKHLITATGQRVTLRCSPRSGDLSVYWYQQSLDQGLQFLIQYYNGEERAKGNILERFSAQQFPDLHSELNLSSLELGDSALYFCASSVGRVNSPLHFGNGTRLTVT.

This sequence joins TRBV5-4 and TRBJ1-1; 9 bases align to TRBD1. The CDR3 sequence is 14 residues long. Losses at the gene ends were 4 bases for V and 3 bases for J; bases not matched to a gene: 4. Germline V gene lookup returns CDR1 SGHNT and CDR2 YYREEE (reference sequence). This CDR3 reads CASSQTGGDTEAFF. The DNA of the CDR3 is TGTGCCAGCAGCCAGACAGGGGGAGACACTGAAGCTTTCTTT.

The chain employs TRBV27 and TRBJ1-6, with D perhaps TRBD1 (6 bases). Germline assignment: CDR1 MNHEY and CDR2 SMNVEV (reference sequence). Trimming left V 5 bases short and J 10 bases short, with 15 bases between. The CDR3 consists of 14 residues. This CDR3 is CASSGARGGSPLHF. CDR3 coding DNA: TGTGCCAGCAGTGGGGCCAGGGGTGGGTCACCCCTCCACTTT.

This chain connects TRBV10-3 to TRBJ2-3, with D tentatively TRBD2 (5 bases). The V gene's germline CDR1 is ENHRY and CDR2 SYGVKD. The length of the CDR3 is 15 residues. V lost 2 bases and J lost 5, with 14 bases in between. CDR3 amino acids: CAISERDSAGDTQYF. The CDR3 bases are TGTGCCATCAGTGAGCGGGATTCGGCGGGAGATACGCAGTATTTT.

The CDR3 sequence is CASSLWASQEETQYF. Written as DNA, the CDR3 is TGTGCCAGCAGCTTATGGGCTAGCCAAGAAGAGACCCAGTACTTC. The genes are TRBV5-5 and TRBJ2-5, with D maybe TRBD2 (5 bases). Deletions cut 2 bases from V and 3 bases from J, with 14 bases between. Germline loops: CDR1 SGHKS, CDR2 YYEKEE (reference sequence). This CDR3 region has 15 residues.

The chain has TRBV4-2 and TRBJ2-2; 11 positions agree with TRBD2. The CDR3 runs to 15 residues. The J segment lost 5 bases and the V segment lost 2 bases, leaving 1 base of the junction unmatched. Germline loops: CDR1 LGHNA, CDR2 YNFKEQ. CDR3 in amino acids: CASSQPSGRTGELFF. In DNA, the CDR3 is TGTGCCAGCAGCCAACCTAGCGGGAGGACCGGGGAGCTGTTTTTT.

Written as DNA, the CDR3 is TGTGCCAGCACTCCCGGGGAGGGCATCTATGGCTACACCTTC. Its protein is CASTPGEGIYGYTF. The chain recombines TRBV28 with TRBJ1-2; D unresolved. This CDR3 has 14 amino acids. Germline V gene lookup returns CDR1 MDHEN and CDR2 SYDVKM. Between the trimmed V and J ends, which lost 7 bases and 4 bases, there was a span of 16 bases.

The chain carries TRBV10-1 and TRBJ1-1, with D uncertain. Germline V lookup: CDR1 WNHNN, CDR2 SYGVQD (reference sequence). The CDR3 sequence is 13 residues long. V shed 5 bases and J shed 4 bases, with 11 bases lying between them. The CDR3 spells CASSRSGSTEAFF. The CDR3 coding sequence is TGCGCCAGCAGTCGATCCGGGAGCACTGAAGCTTTCTTT.

V and J are TRBV11-1 and TRBJ1-1; D call uncertain. This CDR3 region has 11 residues. CDR1 is SGHAT, CDR2 FQDESV, per germline (reference sequence). With 6 bases removed from V and 8 bases from J, the gap between germline ends came to 10 bases. In DNA, the CDR3 is TGTGCCAGCAGTGGGCTGTCCGAAGCTTTCTTT. It yields the protein CASSGLSEAFF.

The chain has TRBV10-2 and TRBJ2-1, with 8 positions matching TRBD1. Losses at the gene ends were 8 bases for V and 6 bases for J; bases not matched to a gene: 6. Looked up from germline, CDR1 is WSHSY and CDR2 is SAAADI. This CDR3 comprises 13 residues. Here the CDR3 reads CASAGQVRNEQFF. The CDR3 bases are TGCGCCAGCGCGGGACAGGTTCGCAATGAGCAGTTCTTC.

This chain connects TRBV24-1 to TRBJ2-1, with 9 nucleotides matching TRBD2. This CDR3 is built from 16 residues. Germline CDR1 KGHDR, CDR2 SFDVKD. V gave up 1 base and J gave up 7 bases; unmatched junction bases: 7. CDR3 sequence (DNA): TGTGCCACCAGTGATTTAAGGGCGGGAGGGCTTAATGAGCAGTTCTTC. Protein sequence: CATSDLRAGGLNEQFF.

The chain links TRBV11-3 to TRBJ2-7, with D perhaps matching TRBD2 (5 bases). In germline, CDR1 is SGHNT, CDR2 YENEEA. V was shortened by 4 bases and J by 7 bases, with 14 bases between the two germline ends. The CDR3 is 13 amino acids. Here the CDR3 DNA reads TGTGCCAGCAGCTCTAGCCCGATGGGGGAGCAGTACTTC. Its translation is CASSSSPMGEQYF. The full variable domain, in which reference TRBV11-3 and TRBJ2-7 provide the parts outside the CDR3, is EAGVVQSPRYKIIEKKQPVAFWCNPISGHNTLYWYLQNLGQGPELLIRYENEEAVDDSQLPKDRFSAERLKGVDSTLKIQPAELGDSAVYLCASSSSPMGEQYFGPGTRLTVT.

The chain joins TRBV12-3 or TRBV12-4 to TRBJ2-1; possibly TRBD2 for D (5 bases). The CDR3 length is 11 residues. Between the trimmed V and J ends, which lost 1 base and 12 bases, there was a span of 7 bases. The CDR3 DNA follows: TGTGCCAGCAGTTTAGGGGAGAGGCAGTTCTTC. Translation: CASSLGERQFF.

This clone was seen a single time. The J gene is TRBJ1-5, the V gene TRBV28; TRBD1 is a possible D gene (6 bases). Trimming shortened V by 5 bases and J by 1 base, and 15 bases separated the two germline ends. This CDR3 has 16 residues. Germline CDR1 reads MDHEN; CDR2 reads SYDVKM. The CDR3 loop is CASSTPGGASNQPQHF. DNA for the CDR3: TGTGCCAGCAGTACACCCGGGGGGGCCAGCAATCAGCCCCAGCATTTT.

CDR3 residues: CASSSTPLWDSSFRETTGELFF. The CDR3 DNA reads as TGTGCCAGCAGCTCAACCCCATTGTGGGACTCCTCGTTTAGGGAAACCACCGGGGAGCTGTTTTTT. This chain joins TRBV9 and TRBJ2-2, with D maybe TRBD2 (6 bases). The CDR3 runs to 22 residues. Germline V gene data show CDR1 as SGDLS and CDR2 as YYNGEE. Trimming shortened V by 4 bases and J by 4 bases, and 35 bases separated the two germline ends.

The gene calls are TRBV19 and TRBJ2-7, with TRBD1 as a possible D gene (6 bases). Trimming removed 5 bases at V and 4 bases at J, with 12 bases between. The germline V gene encodes CDR1 LNHDA and CDR2 SQIVND (reference sequence). The CDR3 contains 13 residues. The chain's CDR3 is CASSDRTAYEQYF. In nucleotides, the CDR3 is TGTGCCAGTAGTGACCGGACAGCTTACGAGCAGTACTTC.

The chain is built from TRBV29-1 and TRBJ2-1; 8 positions match TRBD2. The CDR3 is made up of 15 amino acids. The germline V gene has CDR1 SQVTM and CDR2 ANQGSEA. V shed 0 bases and J 5 bases; nucleotides not matched to a gene: 6. CDR3 nucleotides: TGCAGCGTTGAAGATGGAGTTAGCGGGGACAATGAGCAGTTCTTC. Translating it yields CSVEDGVSGDNEQFF.

This rearrangement joins TRBV18 to TRBJ1-1; D not resolved. Germline-derived CDR1 and CDR2 are KGHSH and LQKENI. The CDR3 length is 13 residues. With 4 bases removed from V and 0 bases from J, the gap between germline ends came to 6 bases. DNA of the CDR3: TGTGCCAGCTCACGAGAAATGAACACTGAAGCTTTCTTT. The encoded protein is CASSREMNTEAFF.

This chain uses TRBV28 with TRBJ1-6, with a tentative D call TRBD1 (6 bases). V was trimmed by 3 bases and J by 13 bases, leaving 22 bases between them. The CDR3 loop spans 16 amino acids. Germline assignment: CDR1 MDHEN and CDR2 SYDVKM. In nucleotides, the CDR3 is TGTGCCAGCAGTTTCTTCTCACAGGGCTATTCTTCGCCCCTCCACTTT. Translation gives CASSFFSQGYSSPLHF.